The rows below give T cell receptor beta chains drawn from one sample of a study of cytomegalovirus exposure and HLA in healthy donors. Produced via immunoSEQ multiplex PCR; TCRdb's table is partial and in-frame only. The sample includes tens of thousands of clones, more than 85% seen only once; the top ten take over 0.65%. The specimen was PBMCs. The receptor set was obtained from a man aged 18 to 29 in good health and CMV-seronegative. Each CDR3 is given with its conserved first and last residue. Each record gives: V gene, D gene, J gene, CDR3 length, clone size, CDR3 DNA, CDR3 protein. A D gene is named only where the DNA matches it firmly. The size field is filled for only some rows; it gives once, few, many or a size class.

TRBV4-1	TRBD1	TRBJ1-1	15	.	TGCGCCAGCCGACCCCTCGGGACAGGGTCCACTGAAGCTTTCTTT	CASRPLGTGSTEAFF
TRBV2	TRBD1	TRBJ2-7	15	.	TGTGCCAGCAGTGCCCCGGGACAGGGAGTCCACGAGCAGTACTTC	CASSAPGQGVHEQYF
TRBV12-5	TRBD1	TRBJ2-7	15	.	TGTGCTAGTGGTTTGGTACAGGGGGACTTCTACGAGCAGTACTTC	CASGLVQGDFYEQYF
TRBV6-1	.	TRBJ2-7	11	once	TGTGCCAGCGTGGACACTTACGAGCAGTACTTC	CASVDTYEQYF
TRBV6-6	TRBD2	TRBJ2-3	15	.	TGTGCCAGCACGGGCGGGGGGGCGTTAGCTGATACGCAGTATTTT	CASTGGGALADTQYF
TRBV11-2	TRBD2	TRBJ2-7	16	.	TGTGCCAGCAGCACCAATAGCGGGGGGAGGACCTACGAGCAGTACTTC	CASSTNSGGRTYEQYF
TRBV27	.	TRBJ1-2	14	.	TGTGCCAGCAGTTCGTCGGGGTTAGGATATGGCTACACCTTC	CASSSSGLGYGYTF
TRBV9	.	TRBJ1-2	15	.	TGTGCCAGCAGCGTAGACAGCAACCTTAACTATGGCTACACCTTC	CASSVDSNLNYGYTF
TRBV6-5	.	TRBJ2-1	15	once	TGTGCCAGCAGTTACGGCGGGAACTCCTACAATGAGCAGTTCTTC	CASSYGGNSYNEQFF
TRBV6-6	TRBD1	TRBJ2-1	16	.	TGTGCCAGCAGTACCCGAGGACAGGGAGCCTACAATGAGCAGTTCTTC	CASSTRGQGAYNEQFF
TRBV6-6	.	TRBJ2-7	13	.	TGTGCCAGCAGTTACTCTAGGAGCTACGAGCAGTACTTC	CASSYSRSYEQYF
TRBV28	TRBD1	TRBJ2-7	15	.	TGTGCCAGCAGTCGGGACAGGGCTACCTCCTACGAGCAGTACTTC	CASSRDRATSYEQYF
TRBV5-1	TRBD1	TRBJ1-1	15	.	TGCGCCAGCAGCGTTGGACAGGCCCTGAACACTGAAGCTTTCTTT	CASSVGQALNTEAFF
TRBV2	.	TRBJ1-1	12	.	TGTGCCACCAAAGTGATAGGGGCTGAAGCTTTCTTT	CATKVIGAEAFF
TRBV11-3	TRBD1	TRBJ2-6	16	.	TGTGCCAGCAGCCCCGGGGACAGGGGAAGGGCCAACGTCCTGACTTTC	CASSPGDRGRANVLTF
TRBV7-7	TRBD2	TRBJ2-3	16	.	TGTGCTAGCAGCCGCGGGACTAGCGCATTCACAGATACGCAGTATTTT	CASSRGTSAFTDTQYF
TRBV4-1	TRBD1	TRBJ2-4	14	.	TGCGCCAGCAGCCCCCGGGACAGGGGATACATTCAGTACTTC	CASSPRDRGYIQYF
TRBV4-1	.	TRBJ1-2	15	once	TGCGCCAGCAGCCAAGTTGTAGCTATGATCTATGGCTACACCTTC	CASSQVVAMIYGYTF
TRBV27	.	TRBJ1-1	15	.	TGTGCCAGCAGTTTTTCGGGGACACCGAACACTGAAGCTTTCTTT	CASSFSGTPNTEAFF
TRBV5-1	TRBD2	TRBJ2-5	17	.	TGCGCCAGCAGCTTGTTGGGACTAGCGGATAACCAAGAGACCCAGTACTTC	CASSLLGLADNQETQYF
TRBV30	TRBD2	TRBJ2-3	16	once	TGTGCCTGGAGTTTGCGGGAGGGCCCGGTCGCAGATACGCAGTATTTT	CAWSLREGPVADTQYF
TRBV9	TRBD2	TRBJ2-1	19	.	TGTGCCAGCAGCGTAGATCGGACTAGCGGGAGGATTCCGTACAATGAGCAGTTCTTC	CASSVDRTSGRIPYNEQFF
TRBV18	.	TRBJ2-7	12	.	TGTGCCAGCTCACCACGGGCCGGGGATCAGTACTTC	CASSPRAGDQYF
TRBV5-1	.	TRBJ1-3	14	.	TGCGCCAGCAGGGGGGACAACTCTGGAAACACCATATATTTT	CASRGDNSGNTIYF
TRBV11-1	.	TRBJ2-5	18	.	TGTGCCAGCAGCTTACGAGGGGGGGAGGGCAAGATTGGAGAGACCCAGTACTTC	CASSLRGGEGKIGETQYF
TRBV30	.	TRBJ1-5	13	.	TGTGCCTGGGAGGGGGGGGCTAATCAGCCCCAGCATTTT	CAWEGGANQPQHF
TRBV7-8	TRBD2	TRBJ2-7	19	.	TGTGCCAGCAGAACTTTCGATCCGGGACTAGCGGGGGGAACCTACGAGCAGTACTTC	CASRTFDPGLAGGTYEQYF
TRBV29-1	.	TRBJ2-1	24	.	TGCAGCGTTGAAGGGCATCTCGCCGAGCTTTATGTGCAGGGTAAATCGGTCTCTTACAATGAGCAGTTCTTC	CSVEGHLAELYVQGKSVSYNEQFF
TRBV30	TRBD2	TRBJ2-3	12	.	TGTGCCTGGAGTGGGGAGGGTGATACGCAGTATTTT	CAWSGEGDTQYF
TRBV2	.	TRBJ2-6	16	.	TGTGCCAGCAGTGAAGTAGGAGTCTCTGGGGCCAACGTCCTGACTTTC	CASSEVGVSGANVLTF
TRBV2	.	TRBJ1-2	16	.	TGTGCCAGCAGTGGTTACTGGGACAAGGAAAACTATGGCTACACCTTC	CASSGYWDKENYGYTF
TRBV19	.	TRBJ2-2	16	.	TGTGCCAGTACCGCCCGGTGGACAGTCAACACCGGGGAGCTGTTTTTT	CASTARWTVNTGELFF
TRBV7-9	.	TRBJ2-7	11	.	TGTGCCAGCAGCAGGGGCTACGAGCAGTACTTC	CASSRGYEQYF
TRBV19	.	TRBJ1-2	13	.	TGTGCCAGTAGTATATACGGGAACTATGGCTACACCTTC	CASSIYGNYGYTF
TRBV7-2	TRBD2	TRBJ2-1	18	.	TGTGCCAGCAGACAACCGGGACTAGCGGGAATATCCTACAATGAGCAGTTCTTC	CASRQPGLAGISYNEQFF
TRBV21-1	.	TRBJ2-2	16	few	TGTGCCAGCAATACTCAGGGCGGACCGAACACCGGGGAGCTGTTTTTT	CASNTQGGPNTGELFF
TRBV9	.	TRBJ1-2	17	.	TGTGCCAGCAGTGACACTCCTTTTGGGGTGGGGGCCTATGGCTACACCTTC	CASSDTPFGVGAYGYTF
TRBV28	.	TRBJ1-1	19	once	TGTGCCAGCAGTTTACTAACGAGGGGGAGGGGTTGGAGAGGCACTGAAGCTTTCTTT	CASSLLTRGRGWRGTEAFF
TRBV9	.	TRBJ2-1	15	.	TGTGCCAGCAGCGTAGACGTCCGGGTTTACAATGAGCAGTTCTTC	CASSVDVRVYNEQFF
TRBV5-1	TRBD1	TRBJ1-4	15	.	TGCGCCAGCAGCTTGGTGTCAGGGGGCTATGAAAAACTGTTTTTT	CASSLVSGGYEKLFF
TRBV11-3	.	TRBJ1-5	13	.	TGTGCCAGCAGCTTTAACACAAATCAGCCCCAGCATTTT	CASSFNTNQPQHF
TRBV7-9	TRBD1	TRBJ2-7	14	few	TGTGCCAGCATCCGACAGGGAACCTTCTACGAGCAGTACTTC	CASIRQGTFYEQYF
TRBV11-1	TRBD1	TRBJ1-1	15	.	TGTGCCAGCAGCTTAGAGGCCGGAACAGGGGGCAGAGCTTTCTTT	CASSLEAGTGGRAFF
TRBV6-1	.	TRBJ2-1	14	once	TGTGCCAGCAGGCTACTAGTACCTCCTCGTGAGCAGTTCTTC	CASRLLVPPREQFF
TRBV30	.	TRBJ2-5	16	.	TGTGCCTGGGGCCCGGGGGACAGCCAGAGGCGGGAGACCCAGTACTTC	CAWGPGDSQRRETQYF
TRBV18	.	TRBJ2-5	14	.	TGTGCCAGCTCCCCCCGCGATAACCAAGAGACCCAGTACTTC	CASSPRDNQETQYF
TRBV18	.	TRBJ1-2	13	.	TGTGCCAGCTCACGGCCCGTGAACTATGGCTACACCTTC	CASSRPVNYGYTF
TRBV10-1	.	TRBJ2-5	14	.	TGCGCCAGCAGTGACTCCCAGTCAGGGGAGACCCAGTACTTC	CASSDSQSGETQYF
TRBV11-3	TRBD2	TRBJ2-1	16	once	TGTGCCAGCAGCTTCCTAGCGGGGGTTCCTTACAATGAGCAGTTCTTC	CASSFLAGVPYNEQFF
TRBV6-5	TRBD2	TRBJ2-1	14	.	TGTGCCAGCAGCCTAGCGGGGGGCTACAATGAGCAGTTCTTC	CASSLAGGYNEQFF
TRBV6-1	TRBD2	TRBJ2-7	15	.	TGTGCCAGCAGTCACACTAGCGGGGGGGCCTACGAGCAGTACTTC	CASSHTSGGAYEQYF
TRBV19	TRBD2	TRBJ2-3	16	.	TGTGCCAGTAGCCTACTAGCGGGGGGGGACACAGATACGCAGTATTTT	CASSLLAGGDTDTQYF
TRBV19	TRBD1	TRBJ2-7	15	.	TGTGCCAGTAGTGCAAGGGGGACAGGGCCCTACGAGCAGTACTTC	CASSARGTGPYEQYF
TRBV6-5	.	TRBJ2-7	16	.	TGTGCCAGCAGTTACGGCAGGGGATCCCTGTCCTACGAGCAGTACTTC	CASSYGRGSLSYEQYF